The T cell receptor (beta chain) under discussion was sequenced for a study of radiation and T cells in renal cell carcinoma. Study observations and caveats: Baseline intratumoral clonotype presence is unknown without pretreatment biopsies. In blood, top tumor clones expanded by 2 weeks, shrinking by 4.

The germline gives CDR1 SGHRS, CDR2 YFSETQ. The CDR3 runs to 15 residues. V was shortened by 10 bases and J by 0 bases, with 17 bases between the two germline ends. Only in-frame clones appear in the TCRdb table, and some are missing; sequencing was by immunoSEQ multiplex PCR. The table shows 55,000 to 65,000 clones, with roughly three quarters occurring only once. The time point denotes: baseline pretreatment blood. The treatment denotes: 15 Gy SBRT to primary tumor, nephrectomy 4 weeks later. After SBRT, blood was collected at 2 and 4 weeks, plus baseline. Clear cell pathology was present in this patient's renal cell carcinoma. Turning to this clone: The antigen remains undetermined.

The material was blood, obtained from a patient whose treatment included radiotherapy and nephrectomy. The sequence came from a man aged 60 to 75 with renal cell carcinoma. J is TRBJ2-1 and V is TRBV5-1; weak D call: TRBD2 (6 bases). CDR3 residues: CASGISGLSYNEQFF. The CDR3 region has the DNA TGCGCCTCTGGTATTAGCGGCCTCTCCTACAATGAGCAGTTCTTC.